Following are 24 T cell receptor beta chains from one sample sequenced in a study of monozygotic twins with inflammatory bowel disease. One entry per CDR3 protein, without DNA, is what TCRdb gives after re-calling the 5' RACE reads. The ten most abundant clones cover 2% to 2.5% of a sample with over 130,000 distinct CDR3 sequences. Sequenced material: blood. These receptors all stem from a human donor with ulcerative colitis or Crohn's disease, or a healthy co-twin of an affected twin (not recorded which).

The chain employs TRBV19 and TRBJ1-1. Germline V gives CDR1 LNHDA, CDR2 SQIVND (reference sequence). This CDR3 spans 19 amino acids. CDR3 region: CASSITRRNINEMNTEAFF.

The CDR3 here is CSALQGARPEAFF. The chain employs TRBV20-1 and TRBJ1-1; TCRdb proposes TRBD1, but this gene call is untestable without DNA. This CDR3 is 13 amino acids long. Germline V CDR1 and CDR2: DFQATT, SNEGSKA (reference sequence).

The V and J genes are TRBV7-9 and TRBJ1-5. Per germline, CDR1 SEHNR and CDR2 FQNEAQ (reference sequence). This CDR3 has 15 amino acids. The CDR3 region is CASSLAGSAGSAQHF. The full variable domain, with the rest looked up from reference TRBV7-9 and TRBJ1-5, is DTGVSQNPRHKITKRGQNVTFRCDPISEHNRLYWYRQTLGQGPEFLTYFQNEAQLEKSRLLSDRFSAERPKGSFSTLEIQRTEQGDSAMYLCASSLAGSAGSAQHFGDGTRLSIL.

This rearrangement joins TRBV20-1 to TRBJ2-1; TCRdb lists TRBD2, though no DNA is available to test this call. CDR1 DFQATT and CDR2 SNEGSKA come from the germline V gene (reference sequence). The CDR3 is 18 residues long. The CDR3 is CSARDRALAGNSYNEQFF.

The chain has TRBV7-9 and TRBJ2-7; without DNA, the TCRdb call of TRBD2 cannot be checked. CDR1 and CDR2 from the germline V gene are SEHNR and FQNEAQ (reference sequence). The CDR3 is 17 amino acids. The CDR3 here is CASSRAGTSGAAYEQYF.

The V and J genes are TRBV5-1 and TRBJ2-5. The CDR3 has 12 residues. Germline V gene lookup returns CDR1 SGHRS and CDR2 YFSETQ. This chain's CDR3 is CASSLIQETQYF.

The chain uses TRBV19 and TRBJ2-7; lacking DNA, the TRBD1 call made by TCRdb goes unchecked. The germline V gene encodes CDR1 LNHDA and CDR2 SQIVND (reference sequence). The CDR3 has 15 amino acids. The CDR3 here is CASSIRRTGSYEQYF. Filled out from reference TRBV19 and TRBJ2-7, the complete variable domain reads DGGITQSPKYLFRKEGQNVTLSCEQNLNHDAMYWYRQDPGQGLRLIYYSQIVNDFQKGDIAEGYSVSREKKESFPLTVTSAQKNPTAFYLCASSIRRTGSYEQYFGPGTRLTVT.

The J gene is TRBJ2-7, the V gene TRBV6-5; with no DNA, the TCRdb D assignment of TRBD2 cannot be verified. Per germline, CDR1 MNHEY and CDR2 SVGAGI. The CDR3 is 18 amino acids. CDR3: CASSYSKGGGGAPYEQYF.

V and J are TRBV18 and TRBJ2-7; TCRdb outputs TRBD1, but without DNA this stays unchecked. Per the germline V gene, CDR1 is KGHSH and CDR2 is LQKENI. The CDR3 is 15 amino acids. The CDR3 here is CASSRPGQGAYEQYF.

CDR3 protein: CASSLLGVRNTEAFF. This chain links TRBV7-3 with TRBJ1-1. The germline gives CDR1 SGHTA, CDR2 FQGTGA. The CDR3 runs 15 residues.

J is TRBJ2-3 and V is TRBV5-4. This CDR3 is built from 16 residues. Looked up from germline, CDR1 is SGHNT and CDR2 is YYREEE (reference sequence). CDR3 amino acids: CASSLDTSTSTDTQYF.

This chain uses TRBV5-1 with TRBJ2-3; no DNA is available, so the TRBD2 call from TCRdb remains unchecked. Germline V lookup: CDR1 SGHRS, CDR2 YFSETQ. The CDR3 runs 16 residues. CDR3 loop: CASSLQTSDESDTQYF.

The V call is TRBV7-8, the J call TRBJ2-7. The V gene's germline CDR1 is SGHVS and CDR2 FQNEAQ. The CDR3 spans 13 residues. The CDR3 region is CASSLDFSYEQYF.

The rearrangement links TRBV12-3 or TRBV12-4 to TRBJ1-5. This CDR3 contains 17 residues. CDR3 region: CASSLNYMGSSNQPQHF.

CDR3 loop: CASSLMGHEKLFF. This sequence joins TRBV5-1 and TRBJ1-4; TCRdb proposes TRBD1, but this gene call is untestable without DNA. The CDR3 runs to 13 residues. Germline V gives CDR1 SGHRS, CDR2 YFSETQ.

The gene calls are TRBV6-2 or TRBV6-3 and TRBJ2-3. Germline CDR1 and CDR2: MNHEY and SVGEGT. The CDR3 sequence is 13 residues long. The CDR3: CASRGWVTDTQYF.

The chain carries TRBV18 and TRBJ2-5; TCRdb gives TRBD2 as the D gene, but with no DNA this cannot be confirmed. Germline CDR1 reads KGHSH; CDR2 reads LQKENI. CDR3 length: 12 residues. The CDR3 spells CASSREQETQYF.

This chain links TRBV5-1 with TRBJ1-2; TCRdb selects TRBD1, and the lack of DNA leaves this call unchecked. Per the germline V gene, CDR1 is SGHRS and CDR2 is YFSETQ. The CDR3 length is 13 residues. CDR3 in amino acids: CASKVRDRDGYTF.

The chain combines TRBV18 with TRBJ2-7. The germline V gene encodes CDR1 KGHSH and CDR2 LQKENI. This CDR3 contains 12 residues. The chain's CDR3 is CASSPNTYEQYF. Complete variable domain (other parts from reference TRBV18 and TRBJ2-7): NAGVMQNPRHLVRRRGQEARLRCSPMKGHSHVYWYRQLPEEGLKFMVYLQKENIIDESGMPKERFSAEFPKEGPSILRIQQVVRGDSAAYFCASSPNTYEQYFGPGTRLTVT.

J is TRBJ2-1 and V is TRBV24-1. The germline gives CDR1 KGHDR, CDR2 SFDVKD. CDR3 length: 11 residues. CDR3: CATSAHNEQFF.

The V and J genes are TRBV20-1 and TRBJ2-2. This CDR3 has 13 residues. Germline assignment: CDR1 DFQATT and CDR2 SNEGSKA (reference sequence). The CDR3 loop is CSASPSTTGELFF.

This chain connects TRBV19 to TRBJ2-3; TCRdb indicates TRBD2, and absent DNA this call remains unverified. Germline CDR1 reads LNHDA; CDR2 reads SQIVND (reference sequence). The CDR3 is made up of 14 amino acids. CDR3 loop: CASRASGARDTQYF.

V is TRBV5-6 and J is TRBJ2-3; lacking DNA, the TRBD1 call made by TCRdb goes unchecked. Germline CDR1 SGHDT, CDR2 YYEEEE. This CDR3 comprises 15 residues. The CDR3 loop reads CASSSVTQGLDTQYF.

The chain carries TRBV20-1 and TRBJ2-7; TCRdb selects TRBD1, and the lack of DNA leaves this call unchecked. Germline assignment: CDR1 DFQATT and CDR2 SNEGSKA (reference sequence). The CDR3 has 13 amino acids. The CDR3 region is CSARWDRDYEQYF.